Listed below are T cell receptor beta chains from one sample, sequenced in a study of tumor and adjacent non-tumor tissue in lung cancer. TCRdb itself ran the multiplex PCR reads through MiXCR, one entry per CDR3 protein. Of 80,000 to 130,000 distinct CDR3 sequences listed, 65% were seen once; the top ten hold around 20%. Sequenced input: distant non-tumor lung tissue. Every receptor here comes from a man aged 25 to 40 with non-small cell lung cancer. Each CDR3 is given with its conserved first and last residue.

TRBV5-6	TRBJ1-5	CASSLAIGRNQPQHF
TRBV11-3	TRBJ2-5	CASSLDEGAREAQYF
TRBV29-1	TRBJ2-2	CSVDTGEGLPGELFF
TRBV20-1	TRBJ2-7	CSALRHEQGHYEKYF
TRBV11-1	TRBJ2-6	CASSERLSGANVLTF
TRBV4-1	TRBJ2-1	CASSLWEGIYNEQFF
TRBV4-1	TRBJ2-7	CASSSGHPCYEQYF
TRBV28	TRBJ1-1	CASRSINEAFF
TRBV11-1	TRBJ2-5	CASGVQETHYF
TRBV29-1	TRBJ2-3	CSSGLATDTQYF
TRBV4-1	TRBJ1-5	CASSQEPIEGQPQHF
TRBV20-1	TRBJ2-1	CQLAGGSVPWDEHFF
TRBV12-3/TRBV12-4	TRBJ1-5	CASSLQGPNQPQHF
TRBV11-1	TRBJ2-2	CASSPSPQGTGEQSF
TRBV11-1	TRBJ2-3	CASNLEDILRTDMQYF
TRBV12-3/TRBV12-4	TRBJ2-3	CAGSRESYGQGGGTDTQYF
TRBV6-8	TRBJ2-7	CASDGKHEKYF
TRBV11-2	TRBJ1-1	CASRTLGQGREAFF
TRBV4-1	TRBJ2-7	CASSQVKRGAGSYEQYF
TRBV12-3/TRBV12-4	TRBJ1-2	CASSFGQGRGYTF
TRBV11-2	TRBJ2-2	CANSLRQGVTGELFF
TRBV11-1	TRBJ2-4	CSSTHSGRATENIQYF